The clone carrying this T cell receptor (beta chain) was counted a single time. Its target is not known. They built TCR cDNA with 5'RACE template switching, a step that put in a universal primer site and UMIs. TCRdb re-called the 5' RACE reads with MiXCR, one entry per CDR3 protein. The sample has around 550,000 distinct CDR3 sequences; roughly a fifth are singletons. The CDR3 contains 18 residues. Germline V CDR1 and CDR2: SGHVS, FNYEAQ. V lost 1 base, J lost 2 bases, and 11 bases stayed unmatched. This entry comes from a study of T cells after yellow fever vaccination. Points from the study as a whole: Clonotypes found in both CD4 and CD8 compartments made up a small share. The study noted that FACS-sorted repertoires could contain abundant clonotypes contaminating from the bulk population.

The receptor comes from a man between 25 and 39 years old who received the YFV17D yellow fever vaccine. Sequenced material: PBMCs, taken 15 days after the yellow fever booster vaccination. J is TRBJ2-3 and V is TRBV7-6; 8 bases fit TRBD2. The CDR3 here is CASSLEGPSGPSTDTQYF. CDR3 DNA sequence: TGTGCCAGCAGCTTAGAAGGGCCTAGCGGGCCTTCCACAGATACGCAGTATTTT.